This T cell receptor (beta chain) emerged from a study of blood T cell repertoires in COVID-19. The protocol was immunoSEQ multiplex PCR, while the TCRdb copy is restricted to in-frame clones and leaves out a portion. The table has roughly 110,000 clones, about 70% seen once. The germline V gene has CDR1 MDHEN and CDR2 SYDVKM. The CDR3 loop spans 20 amino acids. V lost 3 bases, J lost 3 bases, and 20 bases stayed unmatched. The sample comprised peripheral blood. This chain connects TRBV28 to TRBJ1-2; 9 bases agree with TRBD1. This sequence originates from a human donor with acute or convalescent COVID-19. The donor label of this sample is uncertain. The DNA of the CDR3 is TGTGCCAGCAGTTTTCTGGGGCGGGGTACCGGGACAGGGTCGGACTATGGCTACACCTTC. This sequence encodes CASSFLGRGTGTGSDYGYTF.